The clone carrying this TCR beta chain was counted only a few times. No antigen is known for it. TCRdb's copy holds only in-frame clones and misses some; the assay was immunoSEQ multiplex PCR. The sample yields more than 80,000 clones, nearly 90% seen once. The data were taken from a study of T cell responses to AZD1222 COVID-19 vaccine. Study-level information: Pooled samples include second doses given at about 4 or 12 weeks. General study points: Among those given AZD1222, only 6 or 7 were seropositive at baseline. Elevations in Spike-specific TCR breadth and depth followed administration of two AZD1222 doses.

CDR3 length: 15 residues. This TCR was sampled from an adult in good health. The specimen comprised peripheral blood, sampled on day 0 of AZD1222 vaccination. The chain links TRBV21-1 to TRBJ1-1; TRBD1, as called in the table, went unchecked against the DNA. TRBV21-1 is described as a pseudogene. The CDR3 DNA is TGTGCCAGCAGCAAAAAGGGACAGGGGGACACTGAAGCTTTCTTT. This gives the protein CASSKKGQGDTEAFF.